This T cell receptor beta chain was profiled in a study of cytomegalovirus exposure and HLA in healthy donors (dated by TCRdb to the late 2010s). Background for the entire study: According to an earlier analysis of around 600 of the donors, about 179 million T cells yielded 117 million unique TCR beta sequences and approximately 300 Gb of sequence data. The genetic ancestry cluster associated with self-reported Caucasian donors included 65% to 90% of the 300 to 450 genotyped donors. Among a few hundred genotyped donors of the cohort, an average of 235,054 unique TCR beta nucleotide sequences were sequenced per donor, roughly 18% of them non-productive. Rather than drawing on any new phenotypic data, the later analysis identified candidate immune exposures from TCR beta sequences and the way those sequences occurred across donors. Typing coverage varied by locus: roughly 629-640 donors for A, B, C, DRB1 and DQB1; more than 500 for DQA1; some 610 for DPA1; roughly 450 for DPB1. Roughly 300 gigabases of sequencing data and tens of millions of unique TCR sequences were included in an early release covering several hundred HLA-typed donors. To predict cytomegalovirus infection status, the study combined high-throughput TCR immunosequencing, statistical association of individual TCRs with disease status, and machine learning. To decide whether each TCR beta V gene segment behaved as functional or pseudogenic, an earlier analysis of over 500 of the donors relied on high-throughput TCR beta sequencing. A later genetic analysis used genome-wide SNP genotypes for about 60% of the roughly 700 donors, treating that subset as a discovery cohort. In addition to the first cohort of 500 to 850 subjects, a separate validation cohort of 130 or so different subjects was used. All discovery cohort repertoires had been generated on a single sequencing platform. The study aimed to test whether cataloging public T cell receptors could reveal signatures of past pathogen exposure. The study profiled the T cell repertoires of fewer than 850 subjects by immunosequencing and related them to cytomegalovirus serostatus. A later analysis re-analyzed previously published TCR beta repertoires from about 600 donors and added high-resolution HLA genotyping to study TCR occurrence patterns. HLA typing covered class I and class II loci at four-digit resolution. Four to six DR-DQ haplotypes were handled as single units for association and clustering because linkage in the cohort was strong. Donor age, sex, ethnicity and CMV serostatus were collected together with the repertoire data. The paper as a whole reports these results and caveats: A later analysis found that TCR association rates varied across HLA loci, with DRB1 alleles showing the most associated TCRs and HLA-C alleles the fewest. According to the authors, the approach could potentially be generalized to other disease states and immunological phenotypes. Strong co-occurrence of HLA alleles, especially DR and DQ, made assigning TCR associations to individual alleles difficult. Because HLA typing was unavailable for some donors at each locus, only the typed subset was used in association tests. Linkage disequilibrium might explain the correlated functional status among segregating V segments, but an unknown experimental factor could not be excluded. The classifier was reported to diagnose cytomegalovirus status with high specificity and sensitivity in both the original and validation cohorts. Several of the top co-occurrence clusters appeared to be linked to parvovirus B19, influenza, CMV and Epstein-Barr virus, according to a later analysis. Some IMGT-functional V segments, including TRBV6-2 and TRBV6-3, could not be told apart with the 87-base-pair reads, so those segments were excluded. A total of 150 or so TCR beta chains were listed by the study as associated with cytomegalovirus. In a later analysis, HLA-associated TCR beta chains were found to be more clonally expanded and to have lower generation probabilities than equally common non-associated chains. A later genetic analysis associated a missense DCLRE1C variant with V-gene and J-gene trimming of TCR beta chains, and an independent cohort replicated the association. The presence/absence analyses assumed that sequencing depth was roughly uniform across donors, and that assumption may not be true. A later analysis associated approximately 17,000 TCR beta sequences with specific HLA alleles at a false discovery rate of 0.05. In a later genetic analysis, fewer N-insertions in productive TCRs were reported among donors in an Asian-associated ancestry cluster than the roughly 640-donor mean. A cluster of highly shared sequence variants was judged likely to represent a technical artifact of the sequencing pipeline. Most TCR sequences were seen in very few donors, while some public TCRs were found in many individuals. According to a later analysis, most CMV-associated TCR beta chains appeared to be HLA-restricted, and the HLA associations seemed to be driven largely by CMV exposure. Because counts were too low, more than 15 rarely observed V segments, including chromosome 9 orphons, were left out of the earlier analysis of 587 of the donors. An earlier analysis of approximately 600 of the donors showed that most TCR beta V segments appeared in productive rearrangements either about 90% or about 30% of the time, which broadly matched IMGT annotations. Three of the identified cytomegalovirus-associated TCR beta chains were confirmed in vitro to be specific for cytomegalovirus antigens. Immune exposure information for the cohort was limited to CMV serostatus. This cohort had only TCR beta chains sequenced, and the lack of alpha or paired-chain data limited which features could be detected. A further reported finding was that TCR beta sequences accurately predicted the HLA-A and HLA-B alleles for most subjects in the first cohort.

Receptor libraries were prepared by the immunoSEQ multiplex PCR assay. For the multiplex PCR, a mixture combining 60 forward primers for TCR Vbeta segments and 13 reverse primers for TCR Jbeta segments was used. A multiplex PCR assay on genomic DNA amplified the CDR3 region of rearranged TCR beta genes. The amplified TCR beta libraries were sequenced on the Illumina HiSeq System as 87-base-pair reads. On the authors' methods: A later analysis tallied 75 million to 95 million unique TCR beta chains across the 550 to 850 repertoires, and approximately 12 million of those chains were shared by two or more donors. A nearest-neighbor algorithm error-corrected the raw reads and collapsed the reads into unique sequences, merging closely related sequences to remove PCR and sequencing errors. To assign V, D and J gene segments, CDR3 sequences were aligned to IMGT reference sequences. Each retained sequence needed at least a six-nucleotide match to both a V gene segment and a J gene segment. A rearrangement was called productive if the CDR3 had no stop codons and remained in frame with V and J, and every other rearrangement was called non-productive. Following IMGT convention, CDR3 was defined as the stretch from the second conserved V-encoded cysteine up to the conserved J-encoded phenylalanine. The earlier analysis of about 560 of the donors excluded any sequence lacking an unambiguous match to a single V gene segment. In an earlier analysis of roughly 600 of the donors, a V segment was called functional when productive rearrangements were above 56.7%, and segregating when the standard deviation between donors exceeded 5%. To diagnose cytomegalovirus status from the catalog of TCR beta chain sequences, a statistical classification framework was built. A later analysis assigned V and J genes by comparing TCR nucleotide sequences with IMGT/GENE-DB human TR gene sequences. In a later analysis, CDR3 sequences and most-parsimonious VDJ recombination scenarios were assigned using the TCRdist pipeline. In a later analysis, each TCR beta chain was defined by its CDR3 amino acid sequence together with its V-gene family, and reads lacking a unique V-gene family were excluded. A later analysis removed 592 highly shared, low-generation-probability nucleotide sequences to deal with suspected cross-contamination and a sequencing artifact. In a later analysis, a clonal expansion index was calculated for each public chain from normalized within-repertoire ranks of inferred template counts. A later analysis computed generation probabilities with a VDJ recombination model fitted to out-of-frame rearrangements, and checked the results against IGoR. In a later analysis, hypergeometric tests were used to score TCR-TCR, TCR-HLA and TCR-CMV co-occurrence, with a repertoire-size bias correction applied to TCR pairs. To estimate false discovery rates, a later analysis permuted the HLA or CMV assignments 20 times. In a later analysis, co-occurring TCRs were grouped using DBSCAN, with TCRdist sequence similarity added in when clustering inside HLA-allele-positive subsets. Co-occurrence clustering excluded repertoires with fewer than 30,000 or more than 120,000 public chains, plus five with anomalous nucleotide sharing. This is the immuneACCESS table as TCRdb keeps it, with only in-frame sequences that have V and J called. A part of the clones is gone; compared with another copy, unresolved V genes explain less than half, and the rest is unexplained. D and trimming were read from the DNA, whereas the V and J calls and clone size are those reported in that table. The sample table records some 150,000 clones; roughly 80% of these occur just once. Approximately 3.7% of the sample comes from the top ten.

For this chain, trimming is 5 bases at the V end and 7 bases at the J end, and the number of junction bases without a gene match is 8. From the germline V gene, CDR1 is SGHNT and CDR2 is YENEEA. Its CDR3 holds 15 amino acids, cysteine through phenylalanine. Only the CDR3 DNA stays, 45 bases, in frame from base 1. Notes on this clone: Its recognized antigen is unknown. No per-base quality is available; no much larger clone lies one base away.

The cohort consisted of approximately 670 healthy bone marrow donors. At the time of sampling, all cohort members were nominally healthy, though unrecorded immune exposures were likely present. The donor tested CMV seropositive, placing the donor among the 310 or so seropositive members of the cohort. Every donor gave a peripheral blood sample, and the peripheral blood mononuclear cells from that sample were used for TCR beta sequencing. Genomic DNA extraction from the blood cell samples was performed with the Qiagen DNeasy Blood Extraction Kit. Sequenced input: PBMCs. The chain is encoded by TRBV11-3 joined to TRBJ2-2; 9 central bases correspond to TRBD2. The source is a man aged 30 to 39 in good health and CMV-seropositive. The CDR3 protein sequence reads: CASSRGRGGVGELFF. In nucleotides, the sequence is TGTGCCAGCAGCCGGGGGCGGGGGGGCGTCGGGGAGCTGTTTTTT.